Each of the 14 T cell receptor beta chains below was sequenced from the same sample in a study of blood T cell repertoires in COVID-19. Sequencing used immunoSEQ multiplex PCR; TCRdb keeps in-frame clones, though not all of them. Of more than 150,000 clones listed, over 75% were seen once; the top ten hold approximately 3%. Specimen: peripheral blood. The receptor set was obtained from a woman aged 80 or over with active or convalescent COVID-19.

The J gene is TRBJ2-1, the V gene TRBV7-9; 11 positions agree with TRBD2. Losses at the gene ends were 5 bases for V and 10 bases for J; bases not matched to a gene: 10. The CDR3 is 15 amino acids. Germline CDR1 SEHNR, CDR2 FQNEAQ (reference sequence). CDR3 amino acids: CASSKRLAGTDEQFF. Here the CDR3 DNA reads TGTGCCAGCAGCAAACGACTAGCGGGGACCGACGAGCAGTTCTTC.

The chain is built from TRBV5-4 and TRBJ1-4; D is unclear. The CDR3 contains 15 residues. The germline V gene has CDR1 SGHNT and CDR2 YYREEE (reference sequence). Trimming cost V 0 bases and J 0 bases, with 6 bases left between them. The CDR3, as DNA: TGTGCCAGCAGCTTGGCTGGAGCAACTAATGAAAAACTGTTTTTT. Encoded protein: CASSLAGATNEKLFF.

The rearrangement uses TRBV5-1 and TRBJ2-7; D is perhaps TRBD1 (6 bases). The germline V gene has CDR1 SGHRS and CDR2 YFSETQ. The CDR3 has 14 residues. V was shortened by 0 bases and J by 1 base, with 8 bases between the two germline ends. The CDR3 sequence is CASSLGTDSYEQYF. The CDR3 DNA follows: TGCGCCAGCAGCTTGGGGACAGATTCCTACGAGCAGTACTTC. Full variable domain (rest looked up from reference TRBV5-1 and TRBJ2-7): KAGVTQTPRYLIKTRGQQVTLSCSPISGHRSVSWYQQTPGQGLQFLFEYFSETQRNKGNFPGRFSGRQFSNSRSEMNVSTLELGDSALYLCASSLGTDSYEQYFGPGTRLTVT.

This chain joins TRBV19 and TRBJ2-7, with 8 bases identical to TRBD1. J lost 6 bases, V lost 3 bases, and 7 bases had no gene match. Per germline, CDR1 LNHDA and CDR2 SQIVND (reference sequence). CDR3 length: 14 amino acids. CDR3 amino acids: CASSIRTGQFEQYF. The CDR3 region has the DNA TGTGCCAGTAGTATTCGGACAGGGCAGTTCGAGCAGTACTTC.

The V call is TRBV11-3, the J call TRBJ2-2; D gene ambiguous. Germline V lookup: CDR1 SGHNT, CDR2 YENEEA. This CDR3 comprises 14 residues. The V and J ends lost 1 base and 5 bases respectively, with 8 bases between them. This CDR3 reads CASSLGAATGELFF. As DNA, the CDR3 is TGTGCCAGCAGCTTAGGGGCTGCGACCGGGGAGCTGTTTTTT.

CDR3 in amino acids: CASSLSDGVTTNEKLFF. The CDR3 DNA sequence: TGCGCCAGCAGCTTGTCTGACGGGGTAACAACTAATGAAAAACTGTTTTTT. The chain uses TRBV5-1 and TRBJ1-4; D is unresolved. The germline gives CDR1 SGHRS, CDR2 YFSETQ. There are 17 residues in the CDR3. V was cut by 1 base and J by 0 bases, with 13 bases left in between. The whole variable domain, filled in from reference TRBV5-1 and TRBJ1-4, reads KAGVTQTPRYLIKTRGQQVTLSCSPISGHRSVSWYQQTPGQGLQFLFEYFSETQRNKGNFPGRFSGRQFSNSRSEMNVSTLELGDSALYLCASSLSDGVTTNEKLFFGSGTQLSVL.

This chain uses TRBV24-1 with TRBJ2-7; D unresolved. The CDR3 has 12 residues. Trimming removed 3 bases at V and 4 bases at J, with 6 bases between. From germline, CDR1 is KGHDR and CDR2 SFDVKD. The CDR3 sequence: CATSDRSYEQYF. DNA for the CDR3: TGTGCCACCAGTGATCGGTCATACGAGCAGTACTTC.

The chain recombines TRBV10-3 with TRBJ2-5; 8 nucleotides agree with TRBD2. CDR1 and CDR2 (germline): ENHRY, SYGVKD. V shed 5 bases and J 7 bases; nucleotides not matched to a gene: 9. The CDR3 runs to 14 residues. The CDR3 coding sequence is TGTGCCATCAGTCTGAACACGGGAGGGGTGACCCAGTACTTC. Its protein product is CAISLNTGGVTQYF.

This clone was seen just once. V and J are TRBV6-1 and TRBJ1-4, with D hard to call. The CDR3 has 11 residues. Trimming cost V 2 bases and J 8 bases, with 3 bases left between them. In germline, CDR1 is MNHNS, CDR2 SASEGT. The CDR3 DNA follows: TGTGCCAGCAGTGAACCGGAAAAACTGTTTTTT. It is translated as CASSEPEKLFF.

This chain uses TRBV3-1 (or the pseudogene TRBV3-2) with TRBJ2-4; 11 bases align to TRBD2. CDR1 and CDR2 (germline): LGHDT, YNNKEL (reference sequence). The V gene end was trimmed by 2 bases and the J gene end by 1 base; junction bases not matched to a gene: 13. The length of the CDR3 is 20 residues. CDR3 amino acids: CASSQLVRKRTSGAKNIQYF. The CDR3 DNA reads TGTGCCAGCAGCCAACTGGTCAGGAAAAGGACTAGCGGGGCCAAAAACATTCAGTACTTC.

The chain uses TRBV6-2 or TRBV6-3 and TRBJ1-2, with a tentative D call TRBD1 (6 bases). V was cut by 6 bases and J by 8 bases, with 19 bases left in between. Germline-derived CDR1 and CDR2 are MNHEY and SVGEGT. The CDR3 covers 14 residues. The CDR3 region has the DNA TGTGCCAGCAGCCCCATGGGAAAAGGGGGAGGCTACACCTTC. Translated: CASSPMGKGGGYTF.

The rearrangement uses TRBV27 and TRBJ1-1, with 7 bases that match TRBD1. The CDR3 loop spans 13 amino acids. From germline, CDR1 is MNHEY and CDR2 SMNVEV (reference sequence). V lost 3 bases and J lost 6; bases outside the gene matches: 4. The CDR3 DNA reads as TGTGCCAGCAGTTTTGGAGGGGGCTCTGAAGCTTTCTTT. Amino acid sequence: CASSFGGGSEAFF.

This clone came up many times. V and J are TRBV19 and TRBJ1-2, with D possibly being TRBD1 (5 bases). V was cut by 5 bases and J by 0 bases, with 13 bases left in between. The CDR3 runs to 15 residues. CDR1 is LNHDA, CDR2 SQIVND, per germline (reference sequence). The CDR3: CASSYQGITNYGYTF. CDR3 coding DNA: TGTGCCAGTAGTTATCAGGGTATCACTAACTATGGCTACACCTTC.

The chain joins TRBV28 to TRBJ2-1; 14 nucleotides match TRBD2. The CDR3 has 17 residues. Germline CDR1 reads MDHEN; CDR2 reads SYDVKM. After removal of 3 bases from V and 8 bases from J, the junction contained 9 bases not matched to a gene. This chain's CDR3 is CASSFGLTSGGAYEQFF. Here the CDR3 DNA reads TGTGCCAGCAGTTTTGGGCTGACTAGCGGGGGGGCTTATGAGCAGTTCTTC.